The table lists the clone carrying this T cell receptor beta chain with a count of one. The antigen remains undetermined. During the collection period, no donor immune events like infections were recorded. Between the trimmed V and J ends, which lost 2 bases and 1 base, there was a span of 5 bases. Germline lookup yields CDR1 SGHTA and CDR2 FQGNSA. The CDR3 has 13 amino acids. This sample stems from a study of identifying expanded T cells in peripheral blood. Study-level points and caveats: Differentially abundant clones: roughly 1.2 between replicates, 16.4 at about two weeks, less than 25 at four. Variance in clone template counts between approximately 2-week samples significantly increased with total template count across all healthy donors.

Method: immunoSEQ multiplex PCR; TCRdb's copy keeps in-frame clones and lacks some. The sample has 100,000 or so clones; about nine tenths are singletons. Sequenced: blood. The receptor was isolated from a person aged 18 to 70 in good health. The chain combines TRBV7-2 with TRBJ2-5; D remains ambiguous. CDR3 bases: TGTGCCAGCAGCTTAATGCCCCAAGAGACCCAGTACTTC. This encodes CASSLMPQETQYF.